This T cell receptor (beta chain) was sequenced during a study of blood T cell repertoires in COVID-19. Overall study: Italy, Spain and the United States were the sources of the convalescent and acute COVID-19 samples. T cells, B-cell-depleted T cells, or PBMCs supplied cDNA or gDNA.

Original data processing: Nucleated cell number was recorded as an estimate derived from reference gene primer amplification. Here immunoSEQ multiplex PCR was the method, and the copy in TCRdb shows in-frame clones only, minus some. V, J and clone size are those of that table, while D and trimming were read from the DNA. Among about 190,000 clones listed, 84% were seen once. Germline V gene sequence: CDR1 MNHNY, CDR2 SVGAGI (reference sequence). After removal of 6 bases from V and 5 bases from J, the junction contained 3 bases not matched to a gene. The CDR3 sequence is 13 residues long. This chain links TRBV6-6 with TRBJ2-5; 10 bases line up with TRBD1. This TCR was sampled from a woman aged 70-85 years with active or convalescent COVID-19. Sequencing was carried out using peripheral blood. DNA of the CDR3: TGTGCCAGCAGCCGACAGGGGGCTGAGACCCAGTACTTC. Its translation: CASSRQGAETQYF.